These 5 T cell receptor beta chains were all obtained from the same sample, sequenced in a study of CD8+CD57+ T cells in acquired aplastic anemia. Patients chosen for sequencing had CD8+CD57+ cells that had expanded, as shown by flow cytometry. CDR3 and TCR beta VDJ profiling relied on a genomic DNA template. TCRdb reprocessed the reads via MiXCR and lists one record per CDR3 protein. The sample records under 350,000 distinct CDR3 sequences, about 50% being singletons. The sequenced material came from sorted CD4+, CD8+, or CD8+CD57+ T cells (not recorded which) from PBMCs. These receptors came from a human donor with aplastic anemia.

The chain carries TRBV20-1 and TRBJ2-5; D unresolved. Germline V gene sequence: CDR1 DFQATT, CDR2 SNEGSKA (reference sequence). Between the trimmed V and J ends, which lost 3 bases and 1 base, there was a span of 9 bases. The CDR3 sequence is 13 residues long. The CDR3 region is CSASTTGQETQYF. DNA of the CDR3: TGCAGTGCTAGCACCACTGGCCAAGAGACCCAGTACTTC.

This clonotype was observed a single time. The CDR3, as DNA: TGTGCCAGCAGCCCGGGTTTTGGACAGGGAACCTACGAGCAGTACTTC. It is translated as CASSPGFGQGTYEQYF. The chain has TRBV9 and TRBJ2-7; 8 positions match TRBD1. J lost 2 bases, V lost 4 bases, and 11 bases had no gene match. Germline V gene data show CDR1 as SGDLS and CDR2 as YYNGEE. The CDR3 totals 16 residues.

The V call is TRBV6-6, the J call TRBJ2-7; 8 bases map to TRBD2. Per germline, CDR1 MNHNY and CDR2 SVGAGI (reference sequence). The junction had 7 bases not matched to a gene; V was cut back by 6 bases and J by 6 bases. The CDR3 has 13 residues. In nucleotides, the CDR3 is TGTGCCAGCAGGGTAGCGGGACGGTCCGAGCAGTACTTC. Translated, it gives CASRVAGRSEQYF.

This chain uses TRBV7-3 with TRBJ2-2; no definite D call. The CDR3 has 13 amino acids. V lost 4 bases to trimming and J lost 3 bases, with 6 bases between them. Germline V lookup: CDR1 SGHTA, CDR2 FQGTGA. The CDR3 nucleotides read TGTGCCAGCAGCTCGCAATACACCGGGGAGCTGTTTTTT. Translating it yields CASSSQYTGELFF.

This chain uses TRBV5-1 with TRBJ2-1; the match to TRBD2 covers 10 bases. Germline trimming cut 0 bases from V and 8 bases from J; bases unmatched to any gene: 8. CDR3 length equals 16 residues. Germline assignment: CDR1 SGHRS and CDR2 YFSETQ. CDR3 in DNA: TGCGCCAGCAGCTTGGTGGCTAGCGGGAGTATCGATGAGCAGTTCTTC. Translation: CASSLVASGSIDEQFF.